Reported below is one T cell receptor (beta chain). Its antigen target is currently unknown. The data are from a study of CXCR3-negative and CXCR3-positive naive CD8 T cells (dated by TCRdb to between 2019 and 2020). With respect to the entire study: In total, 130 million to 150 million TRB reads were obtained, or roughly 1.5 +/- 0.3 million reads per library. Naive subsets from several donors and memory cells from 3 donors were included in the TRBV-TRBJ cluster analysis. Data from 11 donors, pooled across two independent experiments, went into the diversity and physicochemical repertoire analyses.

General conclusions and limits of the study: Both naive subsets had comparably high repertoire diversity, while memory CD8+ T cells had much lower repertoire diversity. Compared with CXCR3-negative naive cells, CXCR3-positive naive cells had TRB CDR3s with higher hydrophobicity (lower Kidera factor 4), lower energy, and higher strength and volume indices. Because surface CD5, which has been linked to self-reactivity in mice, was comparable between naive subsets, TCR interaction strength was also inferred from TRB CDR3 physicochemical properties. Freshly isolated PBMCs were used for most assays because CXCR3 expression partially decreased after cryopreservation. Naive CXCR3-negative and CXCR3-positive cells from the same donor showed similar TRBV-TRBJ usage, whereas memory cells showed distinct patterns.

The reads were generated on a NextSeq 550. The Human TCR Profiling Kit (MiLaboratory) was used to prepare UMI-labeled 5' RACE TRB cDNA libraries. The full amount of extracted RNA was used for cDNA synthesis, and the full amount of resulting cDNA was used for PCR amplification. Libraries were prepared in parallel using an identical number of PCR cycles. Concerning the study's data processing: About 53,000 +/- 9,400 unique UMI-labeled TRB cDNA molecules per library were extracted with MIGEC and MiXCR, with at least two reads per UMI required. Each library averaged about 37,000 +/- 9,700 functional in-frame TRB CDR3 nucleotide clonotypes without stop codons. After each sample was downsampled to 5000 UMI-labeled TRB molecules, VDJtools was used to calculate diversity metrics such as normalized Shannon-Wiener and Chao1. For the central five CDR3 residues, VDJtools calculated physicochemical properties weighted by clonotype size, namely interaction energy, strength, volume and Kidera factor 4. After the reads were reprocessed by TCRdb, one entry was made per CDR3 protein sequence, with no DNA. The V and J calls follow TCRdb's processing rather than the paper's. This sample's listing comprises around 140,000 distinct CDR3 sequences. 0.41% of the sample is in the top ten clones.

For every CD8+ T cell subset, 250,000 to 300,000 cells were flow-sorted straight into RLT lysis buffer, and each subset was sorted in triplicate. To exclude memory contaminants, naive CD8+ T cells were stringently defined as CD45RO-CCR7+CD27+CD95-. Peripheral blood mononuclear cells were isolated from buffy coats using standard density gradient centrifugation. A FACSAria III was used to flow-sort naive CD8+ T cells into CXCR3-negative and CXCR3-positive populations. Total RNA was extracted from sorted cells with an RNeasy Mini Kit. As encoded in the germline V gene, CDR1 is SNHLY while CDR2 is FYNNEI. There are 14 amino acids in the CDR3, from cysteine to phenylalanine inclusive. Only the protein is available.

Source material: naive CXCR3+ CD8+ T cells from blood. Sample cell subset or site, as interpreted from the label and publication: CD45RO-CCR7+CD27+CD95- naive CD8+ T cells expressing CXCR3 (TNR3+). This receptor chain uses TRBV2 and TRBJ2-5; TCRdb names TRBD1, which stays unverified in the absence of DNA. This TCR derives from a human donor in good health. Some clones in this sample may be carry-over from other donors' samples. The CDR3: CASNPGGLQETQYF.